The subject of this entry is one T cell receptor beta chain. Its antigen is not known. These data are taken from a study of blood T cells in healthy people across ages. Looking at the study overall: Template-switching capture recovered about one barcoded beta molecule per two T cells.

The second PCR ran roughly 6 to 11 cycles with a sample-barcoded 5' primer and J-beta primers. TCRdb itself ran the 5' RACE reads through MiXCR, one entry per CDR3 protein. Altogether about 1.1 million distinct CDR3 sequences are present, around two fifths being singletons, with the ten largest covering approximately 14%. V lost 2 bases and J lost 0, with 15 bases in between. Germline CDR1 reads LNHDA; CDR2 reads SQIVND (reference sequence). This CDR3 region has 17 residues. General study findings and limits: In long-lived donors, naive CD4+ cell counts and diversity exceeded those of aged donors. Samples with more naive T cells showed higher observed beta diversity.

Caucasian, healthy and from Russia, the donors were aged between roughly 6 and 95. The genes are TRBV19 and TRBJ2-3, with a tentative D call TRBD2 (5 bases). The specimen sequenced was blood. This sequence originates from a man between 18 and 35 years old in good health. This CDR3 is CASSISGRGLSTDTQYF. CDR3 nucleotides: TGTGCCAGTAGTATAAGCGGACGTGGACTTAGCACAGATACGCAGTATTTT.